This passage covers 10 T cell receptor beta chains from one sample sequenced in a study of cytomegalovirus exposure and HLA in healthy donors. PCR involved 60 Vbeta and 13 Jbeta primers. Only in-frame clones appear in the TCRdb table, and some are missing; sequencing was by immunoSEQ multiplex PCR. The sample holds some 91,000 clones, around 82% seen once. The sequenced sample was PBMCs. These receptors were taken from a woman aged 55 to 70 in good health and CMV-seronegative.

This clone was observed once. The rearrangement uses TRBV5-4 and TRBJ1-2; D uncertain. Germline loops: CDR1 SGHNT, CDR2 YYREEE (reference sequence). CDR3 length equals 14 residues. With 1 base removed from V and 2 bases from J, the gap between germline ends came to 9 bases. The CDR3 reads CASSLITQNYGYTF. The CDR3 bases are TGTGCCAGCAGCTTGATCACTCAAAACTATGGCTACACCTTC. The variable domain in full, completed from reference TRBV5-4 and TRBJ1-2, reads ETGVTQSPTHLIKTRGQQVTLRCSSQSGHNTVSWYQQALGQGPQFIFQYYREEENGRGNFPPRFSGLQFPNYSSELNVNALELDDSALYLCASSLITQNYGYTFGSGTRLTVV.

V and J are TRBV19 and TRBJ1-2, with TRBD1 matching over 7 bases. Trimming cost V 5 bases and J 3 bases; bases outside gene matches: 9. Germline V gene sequence: CDR1 LNHDA, CDR2 SQIVND (reference sequence). CDR3 length equals 15 residues. CDR3 DNA: TGTGCCAGTAGTCCTCAACGGACAGGCCACTATGGCTACACCTTC. It yields the protein CASSPQRTGHYGYTF.

This rearrangement joins TRBV6-6 to TRBJ1-4; 8 bases align to TRBD1. The V gene end was trimmed by 5 bases and the J gene end by 5 bases; junction bases not matched to a gene: 7. Germline CDR1 reads MNHNY; CDR2 reads SVGAGI (reference sequence). The CDR3 spans 15 residues. The CDR3 loop reads CASSTRTGQNEKLFF. For the CDR3, the DNA is TGTGCCAGCAGTACGAGGACAGGGCAGAATGAAAAACTGTTTTTT.

The rearrangement links TRBV7-8 to TRBJ2-1, with 12 bases fitting TRBD1. The trim removed 5 bases at V and 5 bases at J, leaving 4 bases unmatched. This CDR3 is 15 amino acids long. Germline CDR1 reads SGHVS; CDR2 reads FQNEAQ. CDR3 residues: CASSQGQGANNEQFF. CDR3 coding DNA: TGTGCCAGCAGCCAGGGACAGGGGGCAAACAATGAGCAGTTCTTC.

This chain uses TRBV5-1 with TRBJ1-2, with D hard to call. Trimming removed 1 base at V and 2 bases at J, with 9 bases between. The CDR3 totals 14 residues. The germline CDR1 and CDR2 sequences are SGHRS and YFSETQ. CDR3 residues: CASSLSASNYGYTF. As DNA, the CDR3 is TGCGCCAGCAGCTTGTCAGCGTCAAACTATGGCTACACCTTC.

The J gene is TRBJ2-5, the V gene TRBV19; TRBD1 matches at 10 bases. J was trimmed by 5 bases and V by 5 bases; bases with no gene match: 8. Germline lookup yields CDR1 LNHDA and CDR2 SQIVND (reference sequence). This CDR3 has 15 amino acids. The CDR3 here is CASSPGTGVLETQYF. The CDR3 region has the DNA TGTGCCAGTAGTCCCGGGACAGGGGTGTTGGAGACCCAGTACTTC.

V and J are TRBV28 and TRBJ1-3, with no clear D. Deletions cut 6 bases from V and 4 bases from J, with 13 bases between. This CDR3 has 14 amino acids. From germline, CDR1 is MDHEN and CDR2 SYDVKM. CDR3 sequence reads: CASRRGGSGNTIYF. For the CDR3, the DNA is TGTGCCAGCAGGCGGGGAGGTTCCGGAAACACCATATATTTT.

This clone was seen a few times. The chain recombines TRBV29-1 with TRBJ2-7; D unresolved. The V end was cut by 7 bases, the J end by 1 base, with 11 bases between. CDR1 SQVTM and CDR2 ANQGSEA come from the germline V gene. The CDR3 is made up of 12 amino acids. In DNA form, the CDR3 reads TGCAGCGCCATGAGAGATTCCTACGAGCAGTACTTC. The encoded protein is CSAMRDSYEQYF.

CDR3 sequence (DNA): TGTGCCAGCAGTTTAGGTTCTTGGGACACAGAAGGAAACACCATATATTTT. The encoded protein is CASSLGSWDTEGNTIYF. The chain has TRBV28 and TRBJ1-3; D possibly corresponds to TRBD1 (6 bases). Deletions cut 2 bases from V and 4 bases from J, with 18 bases between. From germline, CDR1 is MDHEN and CDR2 SYDVKM. The CDR3 sequence is 17 residues long. The full variable domain, rest sourced from reference TRBV28 and TRBJ1-3, is DVKVTQSSRYLVKRTGEKVFLECVQDMDHENMFWYRQDPGLGLRLIYFSYDVKMKEKGDIPEGYSVSREKKERFSLILESASTNQTSMYLCASSLGSWDTEGNTIYFGEGSWLTVV.

This clone was found once. The DNA of the CDR3 is TGTGCCAGCAGTGGGGCGGGAGATGAGCAGTTCTTC. As protein: CASSGAGDEQFF. This chain uses TRBV6-5 with TRBJ2-1; TRBD2 matches at 7 bases. V gave up 5 bases and J gave up 8 bases; unmatched junction bases: 3. Germline values: CDR1 MNHEY, CDR2 SVGAGI. The CDR3 has 12 amino acids.